This TCR beta chain was captured by sequencing in a study of T-cell memory formation after mild COVID-19. From the 5' RACE reads, TCRdb called clonotypes with MiXCR, one entry per CDR3 protein. The sample includes under 650,000 distinct CDR3 sequences, roughly 18% of them seen just once. This clonotype was counted a few times. V dropped 2 bases and J dropped 2; count of bases not matched to a gene: 3. CDR3 length: 16 residues. Sample: PBMCs or a T cell subset sorted from them (not recorded which). The chain employs TRBV12-3 or TRBV12-4 and TRBJ1-2; the match to TRBD1 covers 12 bases. The sequence was collected from an adult woman who had mild COVID-19 (a few samples of this study predate the infection). Cell type and time point are not known. DNA for the CDR3: TGTGCCAGCAGTTTAATCGGGACAGGGGGCAACTATGGCTACACCTTC. It codes for CASSLIGTGGNYGYTF.